This TCR beta chain is from a study of shared clonotypes between healthy human individuals. Overall study: The study used three CD4 naive, three CD4 memory, two CD8 naive and one CD8 memory plate per donor. Study-level results: Of the naive CD4 clonotypes, roughly 5.2% were shared across a few donors. Among donors, sharing of clonotypes was expected to be affected by sequencing depth.

The repertoire was sequenced with immunoSEQ multiplex PCR; TCRdb's copy has only in-frame clones and lacks some. Counted here are roughly 1,600,000 clones, just under 99% occurring once; the ten biggest clones make up around 0.38%. CDR3 length: 16 amino acids. The ends were cut back, 3 bases at V and 3 bases at J, with 16 bases in the middle. The V gene's germline CDR1 is SGHVS and CDR2 FQNEAQ. In the case of this clone: Its antigen is still unknown.

The genes are TRBV7-8 and TRBJ2-3; D is tentatively TRBD1 or TRBD2 (5 bases each). The specimen sequenced was naive CD4+ T cells sorted from blood. Subset in this sample: CD45RA+ positively selected. The source is a man younger than 45 in good health. The CDR3 loop is CASSLRDALGTDTQYF. The CDR3 DNA sequence: TGTGCCAGCAGCTTGAGGGACGCCTTAGGGACAGATACGCAGTATTTT.